The clone carrying this T cell receptor (beta chain) appeared many times. The data originate from a study of glioma-infiltrating T cells. CDR1 and CDR2 from the germline V gene are DFQATT and SNEGSKA (reference sequence). The length of the CDR3 is 16 residues. After removal of 0 bases from V and 6 bases from J, the junction contained 9 bases not matched to a gene. Using RNA template, CDR3s of TCR alpha and beta were amplified with iRepertoire arm-PCR. TCRdb processed the multiplex PCR reads anew with MiXCR; each CDR3 protein has one entry. The sample lists approximately 90,000 distinct CDR3 sequences, about a quarter occurring once.

This receptor was identified in a human donor with low-grade glioma or glioblastoma, undergoing nonglioma brain surgery, or in good health (not recorded which). The chain recombines TRBV20-1 with TRBJ2-1; 9 bases line up with TRBD1. The specimen was glioma tissue, nonneoplastic brain tissue, or PBMCs (not recorded which). The CDR3 is CSAREQPGQGRNEQFF. The CDR3 nucleotides are TGCAGTGCTAGAGAGCAACCGGGACAGGGTCGCAATGAGCAGTTCTTC.